The rows below give T cell receptor beta chains drawn from one sample of a study of OX40 agonist ivuxolimab in advanced cancers. Sequencing used immunoSEQ multiplex PCR; TCRdb keeps in-frame clones, though not all of them. The table has around 84,000 clones, around 94% seen once. The sample consisted of CD4+ or CD8+ T cells sorted from blood, taken in a trial of the OX40 agonist ivuxolimab. The receptors originated from an adult with an advanced solid tumor such as melanoma, head and neck, liver or kidney cancer. CDR3s include the opening cysteine and the closing phenylalanine or tryptophan. A D gene is named only where the DNA matches it firmly. Where a row states a size, it is once, few, many or the class of an expanded clone; other rows omit it.

J: TRBJ2-1; size: .; D: TRBD2; V: TRBV4-1; DNA: TGCGCCAGCAGCCCCGGGACTAGCGGAAACAATGAGCAGTTCTTC; CDR3: CASSPGTSGNNEQFF
J: TRBJ2-1; size: .; D: .; V: TRBV25-1; DNA: TGTGCCAGCAGTGTATACAATGAGCAGTTCTTC; CDR3: CASSVYNEQFF
J: TRBJ2-3; size: .; D: TRBD2; V: TRBV4-2; DNA: TGTGCCAGCAGCCTTCGTATAGCGGGTAACACAGATACGCAGTATTTT; CDR3: CASSLRIAGNTDTQYF
J: TRBJ2-1; size: .; D: TRBD2; V: TRBV7-2; DNA: TGTGCCAGCAGCTTAGTTGCGGGAGCGCCTAGGAATGAGCAGTTCTTC; CDR3: CASSLVAGAPRNEQFF
J: TRBJ2-1; size: .; D: TRBD1; V: TRBV19; DNA: TGTGCCAGTAGTAGGGGACAGTACAATGAGCAGTTCTTC; CDR3: CASSRGQYNEQFF
J: TRBJ2-1; size: .; D: TRBD2; V: TRBV5-1; DNA: TGCGCCAGCAGCTTGGCGCGGGAGGGGGATGAGCAGTTCTTC; CDR3: CASSLAREGDEQFF
J: TRBJ2-1; size: .; D: .; V: TRBV4-3; DNA: TGCGCCAGCAGCCAAGACGCTAGCAGGAGCGGAATCCTCAATGAGCAGTTCTTC; CDR3: CASSQDASRSGILNEQFF
J: TRBJ1-5; size: .; D: .; V: TRBV10-2; DNA: TGCGCCAGCAGTGATAAAGGGTTCTCACGGCAGCCCCAGCATTTT; CDR3: CASSDKGFSRQPQHF
J: TRBJ2-1; size: .; D: TRBD2; V: TRBV10-3; DNA: TGTGCCATCAGTGAGTCCCTAGCGGGACCCCCCGGGGGGGAGCAGTTCTTC; CDR3: CAISESLAGPPGGEQFF
J: TRBJ1-1; size: .; D: TRBD1; V: TRBV5-4; DNA: TGTGCCAGCAGTTTCGCAGGGGGCGCAGGCGAAGCTTTCTTT; CDR3: CASSFAGGAGEAFF
J: TRBJ2-7; size: once; D: TRBD2; V: TRBV6-1; DNA: TGTGCCAGCAGTGGCATCGGGAGGGCCTACGAGCAGTACTTC; CDR3: CASSGIGRAYEQYF
J: TRBJ1-2; size: once; D: TRBD1; V: TRBV11-1; DNA: TGTGCCAGCAGCTCCTCCTTTTTGACAGGGGGAAATGGCTACACCTTC; CDR3: CASSSSFLTGGNGYTF
J: TRBJ1-5; size: .; D: .; V: TRBV6-1; DNA: TGTGCCAGCAGTGAAAATGGCAATCAGCCCCAGCATTTT; CDR3: CASSENGNQPQHF
J: TRBJ1-1; size: .; D: TRBD1; V: TRBV9; DNA: TGTGCCAGCAGCGGACGACAGGGGAACACTGAAGCTTTCTTT; CDR3: CASSGRQGNTEAFF
J: TRBJ2-1; size: .; D: TRBD2; V: TRBV5-1; DNA: TGCGCCAGCAGGGGCGGGAGAGGCGATGAGCAGTTCTTC; CDR3: CASRGGRGDEQFF
J: TRBJ1-4; size: .; D: .; V: TRBV30; DNA: TGTGCCTGGAGGTCGGGAGTTGAAAAACTGTTTTTT; CDR3: CAWRSGVEKLFF
J: TRBJ2-2; size: .; D: .; V: TRBV14; DNA: TGTGCCAGCAGCCACGCCGGGGCGAACACCGGGGAGCTGTTTTTT; CDR3: CASSHAGANTGELFF
J: TRBJ2-7; size: .; D: TRBD2; V: TRBV11-2; DNA: TGTGCCAGCAGCCCAGGGACTAGCGGCTACGAGCAGTACTTC; CDR3: CASSPGTSGYEQYF
J: TRBJ2-1; size: .; D: TRBD2; V: TRBV7-6; DNA: TGTGCCAGCAGCTTAGGTATCGCGGGAGACCCCCTCGGGATGTCCTACAATGAGCAGTTCTTC; CDR3: CASSLGIAGDPLGMSYNEQFF
J: TRBJ2-7; size: .; D: .; V: TRBV5-4; DNA: TGTGCCAGCAGCTTGGGACCCCGCGGCGAGCAGTACTTC; CDR3: CASSLGPRGEQYF
J: TRBJ1-3; size: .; D: .; V: TRBV7-2; DNA: TGTGCCAGCAGCTTATCCACCCCCGACAGGTTCTCTGGAAACACCATATATTTT; CDR3: CASSLSTPDRFSGNTIYF
J: TRBJ2-1; size: .; D: TRBD2; V: TRBV7-9; DNA: TGTGCCAGCAGCTTAGCGCGCGGGAGCTACAATGAGCAGTTCTTC; CDR3: CASSLARGSYNEQFF
J: TRBJ2-1; size: .; D: .; V: TRBV27; DNA: TGTGCCAGCAAGACAGCATACAATGAGCAGTTCTTC; CDR3: CASKTAYNEQFF
J: TRBJ2-7; size: .; D: .; V: TRBV28; DNA: TGTGCCAGCAGGTCGTTATCCTCCTACGAGCAGTACTTC; CDR3: CASRSLSSYEQYF
J: TRBJ1-1; size: once; D: TRBD1; V: TRBV7-8; DNA: TGTGCCAGCAGTTGGGACAGGGGGTCAACCCAGAACACTGAAGCTTTCTTT; CDR3: CASSWDRGSTQNTEAFF
J: TRBJ2-1; size: .; D: .; V: TRBV6-1; DNA: TGTGCCAGCAGTGAAGTGGCTAGCGAAAACAATGAGCAGTTCTTC; CDR3: CASSEVASENNEQFF
J: TRBJ2-1; size: once; D: .; V: TRBV4-1; DNA: TGCGCCAGCAGCCAAGAGTACCGGGACAATTACAATGAGCAGTTCTTC; CDR3: CASSQEYRDNYNEQFF
J: TRBJ1-4; size: .; D: .; V: TRBV5-1; DNA: TGCGCCAGCAGCACGGACATCTCCCCTAATGAAAAACTGTTTTTT; CDR3: CASSTDISPNEKLFF
J: TRBJ1-1; size: .; D: .; V: TRBV5-6; DNA: TGTGCCAGCAGTTTAGTGAACACTGAAGCTTTCTTT; CDR3: CASSLVNTEAFF
J: TRBJ1-5; size: few; D: TRBD1; V: TRBV6-5; DNA: TGTGCCAGCAGTTACTCGGGACAGAATCAGCCCCAGCATTTT; CDR3: CASSYSGQNQPQHF
J: TRBJ2-3; size: .; D: TRBD2; V: TRBV15; DNA: TGTGCCACCAGCAGAGTACCGCGGGAGGCCACAGATACGCAGTATTTT; CDR3: CATSRVPREATDTQYF
J: TRBJ2-4; size: .; D: TRBD1; V: TRBV4-3; DNA: TGCGCCAGCAGCCAAGGTATTCGGACAGGGGGTAACAAAGTAGCCAAAAACATTCAGTACTTC; CDR3: CASSQGIRTGGNKVAKNIQYF
J: TRBJ1-1; size: .; D: .; V: TRBV5-6; DNA: TGTGCCAGCAGCTTCGGGCAAATAGACACTGAAGCTTTCTTT; CDR3: CASSFGQIDTEAFF
J: TRBJ2-2; size: .; D: .; V: TRBV9; DNA: TGTGCCAGCAGCGTACCGAACACCGGGGAGCTGTTTTTT; CDR3: CASSVPNTGELFF
J: TRBJ2-5; size: .; D: .; V: TRBV15; DNA: TGTGCCACCAGCAGCAGCAGGGGCATGGCGACCCAGTACTTC; CDR3: CATSSSRGMATQYF
J: TRBJ1-4; size: .; D: .; V: TRBV11-1; DNA: TGTGCCAGCAGCACCGTGAATGAAAAACTGTTTTTT; CDR3: CASSTVNEKLFF
J: TRBJ2-5; size: .; D: .; V: TRBV6-5; DNA: TGTGCCAGCAGTTACTCTCCTATACAAGAGACCCAGTACTTC; CDR3: CASSYSPIQETQYF
J: TRBJ1-1; size: .; D: .; V: TRBV27; DNA: TGTGCCAGCCTTCCAGAGGGGAACACTGAAGCTTTCTTT; CDR3: CASLPEGNTEAFF